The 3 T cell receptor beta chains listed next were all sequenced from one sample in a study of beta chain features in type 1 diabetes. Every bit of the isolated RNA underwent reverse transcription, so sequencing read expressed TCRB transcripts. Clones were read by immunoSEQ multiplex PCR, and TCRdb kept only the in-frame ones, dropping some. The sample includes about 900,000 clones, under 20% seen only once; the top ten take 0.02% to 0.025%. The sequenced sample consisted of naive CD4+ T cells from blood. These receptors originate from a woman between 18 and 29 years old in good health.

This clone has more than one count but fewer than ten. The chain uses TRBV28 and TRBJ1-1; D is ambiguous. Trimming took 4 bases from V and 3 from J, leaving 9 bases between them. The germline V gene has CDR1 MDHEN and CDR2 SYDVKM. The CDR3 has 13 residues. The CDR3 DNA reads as TGTGCCAGCAGTTACGCGGATCACACTGAAGCTTTCTTT. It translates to CASSYADHTEAFF.

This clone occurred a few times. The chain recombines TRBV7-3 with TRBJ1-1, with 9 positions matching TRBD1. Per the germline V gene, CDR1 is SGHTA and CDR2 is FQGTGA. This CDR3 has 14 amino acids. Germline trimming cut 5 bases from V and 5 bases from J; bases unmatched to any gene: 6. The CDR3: CASSRGQGSTEAFF. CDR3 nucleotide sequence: TGTGCCAGCAGCCGTGGACAGGGGAGTACTGAAGCTTTCTTT.

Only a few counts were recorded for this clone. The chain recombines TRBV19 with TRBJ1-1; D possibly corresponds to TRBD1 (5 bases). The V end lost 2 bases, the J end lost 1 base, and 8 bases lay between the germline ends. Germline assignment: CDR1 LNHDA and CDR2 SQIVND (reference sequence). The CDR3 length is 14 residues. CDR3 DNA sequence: TGTGCCAGTAGTATATGGGGCTCGAACACTGAAGCTTTCTTT. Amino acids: CASSIWGSNTEAFF.